This TCR beta chain emerged from a study of cytomegalovirus exposure and HLA in healthy donors. V lost 4 bases to trimming and J lost 4 bases; unmatched junction nucleotides: 7. CDR3 length: 14 amino acids. From germline, CDR1 is SGHNT and CDR2 YYREEE (reference sequence). PCR was performed using 60 Vbeta and 13 Jbeta primers. The protocol was immunoSEQ multiplex PCR, while the TCRdb copy is restricted to in-frame clones and leaves out a portion. The sample records about 150,000 clones, about four fifths being singletons. The chain combines TRBV5-4 with TRBJ1-2; 7 bases align to TRBD1. This sequence originates from a man aged 30 to 39 in good health. Sequences were obtained from PBMCs. The CDR3 DNA reads TGTGCCAGCAGCAATAAACAGGGGAGCTATGGCTACACCTTC. This sequence encodes CASSNKQGSYGYTF.